The clone carrying this TCR beta chain was counted many times. As yet, its antigen is unknown. Original handling: Clinicopathological groups differed in CDR3, with these differences serving to build a distant-metastasis classifier for papillary thyroid cancer. MiXCR reprocessed the PCR reads for TCRdb. The V and J calls follow TCRdb's processing rather than the paper's. Found here are about 30,000 clones, roughly 10% of them singletons; the top ten hold approximately 16%. These data belong to a study of metastatic and nonmetastatic thyroid tumors. Study summary: Repertoire comparisons spanned blood and tumor or nodule tissue from malignant and benign thyroid patients.

Study findings and constraints: Malignant tumors reportedly showed significantly higher TCR beta diversity than benign nodules in both blood and tumor.

No patient received treatment before thyroid surgery. The germline V gene encodes CDR1 DFQATT and CDR2 SNEGSKA (reference sequence). This CDR3 comprises 13 residues. V lost 2 bases and J 1 base, leaving 8 bases between the germline ends. Sequencing was performed on blood. This receptor was taken from a female donor with papillary thyroid cancer or a benign thyroid nodule (not recorded which). Some clones in this sample may be carry-over from other donors' samples. This chain uses TRBV20-1 with TRBJ1-1; no clear D. The CDR3 bases are TGCAGTGCTAGAAAACAGTCGAACACTGAAGCTTTCTTT. It is translated as CSARKQSNTEAFF.